This T cell receptor beta chain was identified during a study of blood T cell repertoires in COVID-19. Whole-study context: Collection of acute and convalescent COVID-19 samples took place in the United States, Italy and Spain. PBMCs, B-cell-depleted T cells, or T cells were the source of the cDNA or gDNA that made up the material.

In the study's own analysis: Amplified reference gene primers provided the basis for estimating nucleated cell counts. Using immunoSEQ multiplex PCR, the repertoire was profiled, and TCRdb retains in-frame clones only, with some absent. From that table come the V and J calls and clone size; the DNA was used to work out D and trimming. This table has some 250,000 clones, around 88% appearing once. Germline CDR1 reads SGHRS; CDR2 reads YFSETQ. The V gene end was trimmed by 0 bases and the J gene end by 7 bases; junction bases not matched to a gene: 9. The CDR3 spans 17 residues. Sequenced material: peripheral blood. The chain couples TRBV5-1 to TRBJ2-1; 11 bases map to TRBD1. The clonotype originates from a young woman who had recovered from COVID-19. The CDR3 DNA follows: TGCGCCAGCAGCTTGGCCCGGGACAGGGGGGATTTGAATGAGCAGTTCTTC. Translation: CASSLARDRGDLNEQFF.